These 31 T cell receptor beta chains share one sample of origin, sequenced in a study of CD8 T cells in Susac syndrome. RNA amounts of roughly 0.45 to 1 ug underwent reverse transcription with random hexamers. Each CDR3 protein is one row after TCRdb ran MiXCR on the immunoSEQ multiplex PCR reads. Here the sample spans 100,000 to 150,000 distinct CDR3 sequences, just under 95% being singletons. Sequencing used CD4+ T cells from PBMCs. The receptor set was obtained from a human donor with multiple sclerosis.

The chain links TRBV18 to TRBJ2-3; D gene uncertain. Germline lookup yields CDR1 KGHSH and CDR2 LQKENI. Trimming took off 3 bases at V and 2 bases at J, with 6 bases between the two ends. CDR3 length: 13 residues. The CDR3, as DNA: TGTGCCAGCTCACCTCCGACCACAGATACGCAGTATTTT. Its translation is CASSPPTTDTQYF.

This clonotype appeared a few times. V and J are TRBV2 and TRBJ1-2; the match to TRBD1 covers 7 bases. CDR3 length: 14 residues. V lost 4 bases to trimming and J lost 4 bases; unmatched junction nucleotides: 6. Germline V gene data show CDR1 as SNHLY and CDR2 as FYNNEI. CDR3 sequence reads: CASSVRQGSYGYTF. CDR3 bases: TGTGCCAGCAGTGTAAGACAGGGTTCCTATGGCTACACCTTC. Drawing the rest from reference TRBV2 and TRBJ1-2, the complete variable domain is EPEVTQTPSHQVTQMGQEVILRCVPISNHLYFYWYRQILGQKVEFLVSFYNNEISEKSEIFDDQFSVERPDGSNFTLKIRSTKLEDSAMYFCASSVRQGSYGYTFGSGTRLTVV.

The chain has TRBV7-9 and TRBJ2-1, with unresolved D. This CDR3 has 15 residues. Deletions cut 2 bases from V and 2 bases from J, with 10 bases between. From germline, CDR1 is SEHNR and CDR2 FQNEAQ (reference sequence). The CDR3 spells CASSLPSSPYNEQFF. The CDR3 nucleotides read TGTGCCAGCAGCTTACCCAGTAGCCCCTACAATGAGCAGTTCTTC. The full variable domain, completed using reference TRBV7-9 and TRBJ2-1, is DTGVSQNPRHKITKRGQNVTFRCDPISEHNRLYWYRQTLGQGPEFLTYFQNEAQLEKSRLLSDRFSAERPKGSFSTLEIQRTEQGDSAMYLCASSLPSSPYNEQFFGPGTRLTVL.

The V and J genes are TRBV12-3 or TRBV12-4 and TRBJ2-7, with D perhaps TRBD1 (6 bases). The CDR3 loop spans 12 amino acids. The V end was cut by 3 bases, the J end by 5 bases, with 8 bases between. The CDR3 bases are TGTGCCAGCAGTTTTTACAGGGACGAGCAGTACTTC. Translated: CASSFYRDEQYF.

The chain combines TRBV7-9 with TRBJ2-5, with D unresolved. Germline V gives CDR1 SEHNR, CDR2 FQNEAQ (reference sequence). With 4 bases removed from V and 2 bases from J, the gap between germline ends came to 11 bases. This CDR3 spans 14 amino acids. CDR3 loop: CASSSGPAQETQYF. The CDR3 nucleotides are TGTGCCAGCAGCTCGGGCCCAGCTCAAGAGACCCAGTACTTC.

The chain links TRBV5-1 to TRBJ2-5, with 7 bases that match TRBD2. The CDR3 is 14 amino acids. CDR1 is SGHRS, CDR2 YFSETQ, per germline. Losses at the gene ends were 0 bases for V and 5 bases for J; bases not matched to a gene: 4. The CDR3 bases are TGCGCCAGCAGCTTGGAAGCGGGGCTTGAGACCCAGTACTTC. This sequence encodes CASSLEAGLETQYF.

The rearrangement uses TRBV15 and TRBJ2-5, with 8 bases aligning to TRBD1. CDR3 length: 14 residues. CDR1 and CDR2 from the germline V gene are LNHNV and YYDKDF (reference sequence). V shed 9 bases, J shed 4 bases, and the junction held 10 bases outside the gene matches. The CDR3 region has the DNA TGTGCCACTACCTCCAGGGGGCAGGGAGAGACCCAGTACTTC. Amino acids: CATTSRGQGETQYF.

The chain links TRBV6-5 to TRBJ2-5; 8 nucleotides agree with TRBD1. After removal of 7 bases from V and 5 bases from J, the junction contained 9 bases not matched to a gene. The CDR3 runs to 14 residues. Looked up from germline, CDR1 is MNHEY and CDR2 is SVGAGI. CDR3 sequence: CASKRSRQGETQYF. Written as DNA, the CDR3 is TGTGCCAGCAAACGCTCCCGACAGGGGGAGACCCAGTACTTC.

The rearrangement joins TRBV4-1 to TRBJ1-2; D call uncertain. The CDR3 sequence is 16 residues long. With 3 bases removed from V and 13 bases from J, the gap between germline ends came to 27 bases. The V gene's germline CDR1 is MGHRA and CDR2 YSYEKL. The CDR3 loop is CASSHLSEKKASVGTF. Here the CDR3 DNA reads TGCGCCAGCAGCCATCTCTCCGAGAAGAAAGCTTCTGTCGGCACCTTC.

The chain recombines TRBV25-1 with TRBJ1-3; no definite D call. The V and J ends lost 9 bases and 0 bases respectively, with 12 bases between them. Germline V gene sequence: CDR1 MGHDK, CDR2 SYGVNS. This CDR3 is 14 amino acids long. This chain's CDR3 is CARSEGDSGNTIYF. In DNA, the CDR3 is TGTGCCAGGTCAGAGGGAGACTCTGGAAACACCATATATTTT.

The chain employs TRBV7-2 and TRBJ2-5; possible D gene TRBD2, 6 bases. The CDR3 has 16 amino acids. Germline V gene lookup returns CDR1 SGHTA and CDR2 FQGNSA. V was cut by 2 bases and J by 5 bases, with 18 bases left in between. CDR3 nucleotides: TGTGCCAGCAGCTTAAGCCCGGGACTTGGGCAGGAGACCCAGTACTTC. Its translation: CASSLSPGLGQETQYF.

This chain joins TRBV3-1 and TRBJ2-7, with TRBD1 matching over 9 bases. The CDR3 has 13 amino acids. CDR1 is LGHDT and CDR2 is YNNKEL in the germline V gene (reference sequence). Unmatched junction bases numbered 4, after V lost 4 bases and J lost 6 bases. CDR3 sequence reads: CASSRLQGAEQYF. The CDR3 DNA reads TGTGCCAGCAGCCGACTACAGGGGGCCGAGCAGTACTTC.

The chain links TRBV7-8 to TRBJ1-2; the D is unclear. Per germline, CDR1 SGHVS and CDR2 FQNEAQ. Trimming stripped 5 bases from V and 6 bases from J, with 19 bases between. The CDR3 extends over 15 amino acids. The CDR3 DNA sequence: TGTGCCAGCAGCGAAAGACCGCGGGAGGGAAATGGCTACACCTTC. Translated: CASSERPREGNGYTF.

CDR3 sequence reads: CASRGRDGEQYF. In DNA form, the CDR3 reads TGTGCCAGCCGGGGCAGGGACGGCGAGCAGTACTTC. The chain couples TRBV6-2 or TRBV6-3 to TRBJ2-7; either TRBD1 or TRBD2 may fit D (5 bases each). The CDR3 length is 12 residues. Germline assignment: CDR1 MNHEY and CDR2 SVGEGT. V was cut by 8 bases and J by 6 bases, with 14 bases left in between.

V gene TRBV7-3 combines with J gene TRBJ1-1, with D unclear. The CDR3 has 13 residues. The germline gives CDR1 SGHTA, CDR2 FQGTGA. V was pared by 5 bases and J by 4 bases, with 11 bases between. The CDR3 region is CASSARTGTEAFF. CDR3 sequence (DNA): TGTGCCAGCAGCGCCAGAACGGGCACTGAAGCTTTCTTT.

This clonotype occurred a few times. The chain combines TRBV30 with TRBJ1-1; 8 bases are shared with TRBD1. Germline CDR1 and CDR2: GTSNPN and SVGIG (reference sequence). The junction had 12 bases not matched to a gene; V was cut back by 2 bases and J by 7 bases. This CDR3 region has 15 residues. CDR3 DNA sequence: TGTGCCTGGAGTCCATTAGCCAGGGGGCGCGGTGAAGCTTTCTTT. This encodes CAWSPLARGRGEAFF. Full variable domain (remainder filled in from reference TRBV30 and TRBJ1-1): SQTIHQWPATLVQPVGSPLSLECTVEGTSNPNLYWYRQAAGRGLQLLFYSVGIGQISSEVPQNLSASRPQDRQFILSSKKLLLSDSGFYLCAWSPLARGRGEAFFGQGTRLTVV.

The CDR3 DNA reads as TGTGCCAGCAGTCCCTGGGAGGAGCAAGAGACCCAGTACTTC. Residues: CASSPWEEQETQYF. V gene TRBV28 combines with J gene TRBJ2-5, with D perhaps matching TRBD2 (6 bases). Deletions cut 5 bases from V and 2 bases from J, with 12 bases between. Germline V lookup: CDR1 MDHEN, CDR2 SYDVKM. The CDR3 is made up of 14 amino acids.

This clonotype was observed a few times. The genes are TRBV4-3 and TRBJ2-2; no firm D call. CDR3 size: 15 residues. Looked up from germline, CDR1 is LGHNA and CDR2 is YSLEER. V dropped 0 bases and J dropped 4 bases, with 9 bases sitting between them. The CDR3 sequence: CASSQDPQLTGELFF. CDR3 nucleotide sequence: TGCGCCAGCAGCCAAGATCCGCAGCTCACCGGGGAGCTGTTTTTT.

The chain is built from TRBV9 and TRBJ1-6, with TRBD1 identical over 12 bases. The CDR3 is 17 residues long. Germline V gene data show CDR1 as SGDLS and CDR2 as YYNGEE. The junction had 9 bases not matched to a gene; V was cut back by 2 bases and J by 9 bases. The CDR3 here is CASSVDGTGGVTSPLHF. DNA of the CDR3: TGTGCCAGCAGCGTGGACGGGACAGGGGGCGTCACTTCACCCCTCCACTTT.

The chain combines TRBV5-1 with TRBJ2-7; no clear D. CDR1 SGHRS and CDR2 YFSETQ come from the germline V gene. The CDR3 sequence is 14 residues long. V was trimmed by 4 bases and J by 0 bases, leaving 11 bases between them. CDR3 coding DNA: TGCGCCAGCAGCCCCCCCGAGAGCTCCTACGAGCAGTACTTC. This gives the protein CASSPPESSYEQYF.

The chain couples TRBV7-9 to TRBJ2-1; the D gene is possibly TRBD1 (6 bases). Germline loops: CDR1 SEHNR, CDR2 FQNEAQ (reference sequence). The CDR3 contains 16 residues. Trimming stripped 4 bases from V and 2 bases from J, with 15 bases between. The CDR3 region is CASSYAGQLAYNEQFF. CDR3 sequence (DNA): TGTGCCAGCAGCTATGCCGGACAGTTGGCCTACAATGAGCAGTTCTTC.

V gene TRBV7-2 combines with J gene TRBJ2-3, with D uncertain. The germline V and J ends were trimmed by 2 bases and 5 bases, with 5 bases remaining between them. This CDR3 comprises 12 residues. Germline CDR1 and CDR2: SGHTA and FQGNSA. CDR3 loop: CASSLTIDTQYF. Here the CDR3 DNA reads TGTGCCAGCAGCTTAACGATAGATACGCAGTATTTT.

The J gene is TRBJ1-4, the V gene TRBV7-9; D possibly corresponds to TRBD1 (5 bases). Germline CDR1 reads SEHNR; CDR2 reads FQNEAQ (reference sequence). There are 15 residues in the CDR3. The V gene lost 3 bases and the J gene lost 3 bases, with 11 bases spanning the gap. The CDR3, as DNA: TGTGCCAGCAGCTTGGGGGAATGGGCTAATGAAAAACTGTTTTTT. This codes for CASSLGEWANEKLFF.

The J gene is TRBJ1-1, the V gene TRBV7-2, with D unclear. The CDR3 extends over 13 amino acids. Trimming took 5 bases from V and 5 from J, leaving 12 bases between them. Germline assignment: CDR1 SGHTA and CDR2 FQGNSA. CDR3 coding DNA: TGTGCCAGCAGCCAAAGGCGGGGAACTGAAGCTTTCTTT. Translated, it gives CASSQRRGTEAFF.

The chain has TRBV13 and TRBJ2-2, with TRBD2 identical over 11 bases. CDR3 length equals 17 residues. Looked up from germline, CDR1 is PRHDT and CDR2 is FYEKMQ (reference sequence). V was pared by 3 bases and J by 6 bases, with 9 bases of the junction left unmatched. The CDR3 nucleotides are TGTGCCAGCAGCTTCCCTAGCGGGGGGACGAGCCCCGGGGAGCTGTTTTTT. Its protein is CASSFPSGGTSPGELFF.

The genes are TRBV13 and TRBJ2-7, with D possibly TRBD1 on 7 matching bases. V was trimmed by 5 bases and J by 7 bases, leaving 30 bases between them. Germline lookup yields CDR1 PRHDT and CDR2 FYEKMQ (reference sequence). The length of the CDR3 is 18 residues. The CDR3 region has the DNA TGTGCCAGCAGCCGATATCAGGGGGGCGGAAAACTCCTACGAGAGCAGTACTTC. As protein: CASSRYQGGGKLLREQYF.

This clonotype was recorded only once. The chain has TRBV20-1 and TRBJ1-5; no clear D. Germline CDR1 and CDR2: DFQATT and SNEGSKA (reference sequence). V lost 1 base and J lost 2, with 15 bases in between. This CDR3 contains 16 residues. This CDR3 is CSARASGWVGNQPQHF. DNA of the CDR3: TGCAGTGCTAGAGCCTCTGGGTGGGTTGGCAATCAGCCCCAGCATTTT.

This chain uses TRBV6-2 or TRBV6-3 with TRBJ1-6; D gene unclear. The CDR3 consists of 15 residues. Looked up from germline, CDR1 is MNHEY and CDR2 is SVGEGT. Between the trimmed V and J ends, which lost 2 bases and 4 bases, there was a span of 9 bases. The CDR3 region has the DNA TGTGCCAGCAGTTACAGGACGGAATATAATTCACCCCTCCACTTT. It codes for CASSYRTEYNSPLHF.

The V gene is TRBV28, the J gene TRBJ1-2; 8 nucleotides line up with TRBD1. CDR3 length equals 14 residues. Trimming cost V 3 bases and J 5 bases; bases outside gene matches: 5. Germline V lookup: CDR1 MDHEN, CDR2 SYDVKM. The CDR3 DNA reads TGTGCCAGCAGTTTGGGACAGGCTCTGTATGGCTACACCTTC. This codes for CASSLGQALYGYTF.

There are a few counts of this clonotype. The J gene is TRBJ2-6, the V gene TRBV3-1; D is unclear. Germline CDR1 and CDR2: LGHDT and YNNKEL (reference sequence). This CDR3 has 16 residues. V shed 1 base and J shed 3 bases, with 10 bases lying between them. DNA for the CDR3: TGTGCCAGCAGCCAAGCCCGGGCTAGTGGGGCCAACGTCCTGACTTTC. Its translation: CASSQARASGANVLTF.

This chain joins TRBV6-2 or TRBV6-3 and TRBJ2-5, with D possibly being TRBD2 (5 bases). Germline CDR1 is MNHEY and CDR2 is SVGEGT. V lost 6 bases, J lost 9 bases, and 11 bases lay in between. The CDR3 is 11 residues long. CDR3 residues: CASSLAQAQYF. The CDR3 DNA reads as TGTGCCAGCAGCCTAGCCCAAGCCCAGTACTTC.